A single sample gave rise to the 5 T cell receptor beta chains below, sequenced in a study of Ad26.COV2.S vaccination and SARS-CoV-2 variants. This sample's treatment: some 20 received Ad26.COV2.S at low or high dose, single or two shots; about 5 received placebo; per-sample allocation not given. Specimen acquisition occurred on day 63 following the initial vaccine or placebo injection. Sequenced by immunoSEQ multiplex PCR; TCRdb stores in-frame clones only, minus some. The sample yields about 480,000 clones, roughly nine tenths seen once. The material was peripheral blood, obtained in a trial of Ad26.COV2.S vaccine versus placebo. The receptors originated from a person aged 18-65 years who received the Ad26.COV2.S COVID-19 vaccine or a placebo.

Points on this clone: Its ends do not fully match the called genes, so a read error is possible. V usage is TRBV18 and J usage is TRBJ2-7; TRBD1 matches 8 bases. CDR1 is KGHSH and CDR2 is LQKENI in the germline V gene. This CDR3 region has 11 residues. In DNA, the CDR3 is TGTGCCAGCTCAACGAGACAGGGGCCTCACTTC. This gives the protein CASSTRQGPHF.

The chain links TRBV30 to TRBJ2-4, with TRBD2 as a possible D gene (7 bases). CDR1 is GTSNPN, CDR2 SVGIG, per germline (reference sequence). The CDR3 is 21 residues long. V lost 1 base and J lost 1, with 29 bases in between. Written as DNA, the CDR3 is TGTGCCTGGAGTGCGTTCGGATGGGGGGGCGCACGGGACTATGCCAAAAACATTCAGTACTTC. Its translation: CAWSAFGWGGARDYAKNIQYF.

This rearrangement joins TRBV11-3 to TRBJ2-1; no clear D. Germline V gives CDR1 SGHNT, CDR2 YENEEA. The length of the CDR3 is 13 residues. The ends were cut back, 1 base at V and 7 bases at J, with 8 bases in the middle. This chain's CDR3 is CASSLAPKNEQFF. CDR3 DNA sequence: TGTGCCAGCAGCTTAGCCCCGAAGAATGAGCAGTTCTTC.

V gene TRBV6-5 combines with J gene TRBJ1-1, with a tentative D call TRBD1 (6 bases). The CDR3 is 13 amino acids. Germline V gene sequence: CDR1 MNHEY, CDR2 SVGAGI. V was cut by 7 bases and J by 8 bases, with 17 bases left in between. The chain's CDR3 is CASKSQWQGEAFF. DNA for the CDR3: TGTGCCAGCAAATCCCAGTGGCAGGGGGAAGCTTTCTTT.

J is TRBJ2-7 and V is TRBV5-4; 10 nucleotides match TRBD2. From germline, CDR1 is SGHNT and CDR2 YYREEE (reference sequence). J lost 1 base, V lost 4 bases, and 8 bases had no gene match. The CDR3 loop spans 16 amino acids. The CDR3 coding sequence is TGTGCCAGCAGCGCCGGGACTAGCGTGAGATCCTACGAGCAGTACTTC. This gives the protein CASSAGTSVRSYEQYF.